This TCR beta chain was sequenced in a study of blood T cell repertoires in COVID-19. Study background: The samples span acute and convalescent COVID-19 from the United States, Italy and Spain. Sources were T cells, B-cell-depleted T cells, or PBMCs; the material itself was cDNA or gDNA.

Germline CDR1 is KGHSH and CDR2 is LQKENI. This CDR3 has 15 residues. V lost 6 bases to trimming and J lost 6 bases; unmatched junction nucleotides: 7. In Seattle, patients joined the study during active infection and were tracked longitudinally. Under the authors' procedure: Using reference gene primer amplification, nucleated cell counts were estimated. TCRdb's copy holds only in-frame clones and misses some; the assay was immunoSEQ multiplex PCR. That table furnishes V, J and clone size, whereas the DNA furnished D and trimming. The repertoire holds 210,000 or so clones, with about 83% as singletons.

Sample: peripheral blood. The clonotype comes from a woman in her 30s with COVID-19, enrolled during active disease. The rearrangement uses TRBV18 and TRBJ2-1, with 11 bases identical to TRBD2. The CDR3: CASSPGTSGLNEQFF. CDR3 DNA sequence: TGTGCCAGCTCTCCCGGGACTAGCGGACTCAATGAGCAGTTCTTC.